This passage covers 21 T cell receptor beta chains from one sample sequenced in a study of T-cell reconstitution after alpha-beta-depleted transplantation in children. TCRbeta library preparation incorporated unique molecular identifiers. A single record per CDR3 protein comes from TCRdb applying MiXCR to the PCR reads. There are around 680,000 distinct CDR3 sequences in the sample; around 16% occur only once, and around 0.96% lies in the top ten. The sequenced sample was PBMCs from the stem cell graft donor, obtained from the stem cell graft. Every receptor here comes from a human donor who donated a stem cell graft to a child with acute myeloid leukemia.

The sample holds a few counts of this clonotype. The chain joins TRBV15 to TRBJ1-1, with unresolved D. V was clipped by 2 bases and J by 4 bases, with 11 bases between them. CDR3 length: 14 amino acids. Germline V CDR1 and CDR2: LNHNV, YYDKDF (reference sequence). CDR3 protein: CATSRPEWGTEAFF. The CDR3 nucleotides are TGTGCCACCAGCAGACCAGAATGGGGCACTGAAGCTTTCTTT.

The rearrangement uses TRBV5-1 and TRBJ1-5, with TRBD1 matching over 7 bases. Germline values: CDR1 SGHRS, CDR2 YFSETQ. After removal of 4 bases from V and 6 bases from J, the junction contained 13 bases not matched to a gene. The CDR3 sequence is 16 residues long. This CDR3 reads CASSPGAGGSGQPQHF. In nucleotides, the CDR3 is TGCGCCAGCAGCCCAGGGGCAGGGGGTTCAGGTCAGCCCCAGCATTTT.

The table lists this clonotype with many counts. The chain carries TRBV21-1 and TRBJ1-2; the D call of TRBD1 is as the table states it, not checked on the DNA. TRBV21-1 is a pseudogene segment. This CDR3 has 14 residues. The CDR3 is CASSEPTGAYGYTF. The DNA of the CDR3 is TGTGCCAGCAGCGAACCGACAGGGGCCTATGGCTACACCTTC.

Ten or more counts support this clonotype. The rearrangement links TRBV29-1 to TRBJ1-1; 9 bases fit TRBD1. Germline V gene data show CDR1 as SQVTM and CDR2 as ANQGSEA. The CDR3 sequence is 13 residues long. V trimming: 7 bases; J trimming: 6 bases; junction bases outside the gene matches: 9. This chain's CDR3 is CSATGQGYAEAFF. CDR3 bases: TGCAGCGCTACGGGACAGGGATACGCTGAAGCTTTCTTT.

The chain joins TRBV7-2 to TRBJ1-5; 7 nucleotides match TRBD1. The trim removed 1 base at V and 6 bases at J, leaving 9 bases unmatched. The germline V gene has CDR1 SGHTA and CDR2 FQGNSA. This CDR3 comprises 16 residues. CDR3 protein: CASSLGGGREGQPQHF. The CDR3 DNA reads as TGTGCCAGCAGCTTAGGAGGGGGCAGGGAGGGTCAGCCCCAGCATTTT.

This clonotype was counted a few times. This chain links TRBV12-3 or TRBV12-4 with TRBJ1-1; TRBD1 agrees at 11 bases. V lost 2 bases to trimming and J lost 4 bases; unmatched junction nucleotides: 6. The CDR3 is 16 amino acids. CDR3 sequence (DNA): TGTGCCAGCAGTTTACCCTTAGGGACAGGGGGCACTGAAGCTTTCTTT. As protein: CASSLPLGTGGTEAFF.

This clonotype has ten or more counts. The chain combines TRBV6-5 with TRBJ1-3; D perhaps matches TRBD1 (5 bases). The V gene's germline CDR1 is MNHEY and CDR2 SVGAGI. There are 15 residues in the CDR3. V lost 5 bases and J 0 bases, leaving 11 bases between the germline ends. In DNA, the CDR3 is TGTGCCAGCAGTCCAACAGGAGCCTCTGGAAACACCATATATTTT. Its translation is CASSPTGASGNTIYF.

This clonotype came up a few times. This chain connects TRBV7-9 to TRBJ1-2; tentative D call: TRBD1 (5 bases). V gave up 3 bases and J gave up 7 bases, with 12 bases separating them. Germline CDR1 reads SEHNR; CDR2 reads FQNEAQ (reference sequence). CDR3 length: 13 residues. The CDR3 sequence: CASSLYPGSGYTF. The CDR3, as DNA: TGTGCCAGCAGCTTGTATCCAGGGAGTGGCTACACCTTC.

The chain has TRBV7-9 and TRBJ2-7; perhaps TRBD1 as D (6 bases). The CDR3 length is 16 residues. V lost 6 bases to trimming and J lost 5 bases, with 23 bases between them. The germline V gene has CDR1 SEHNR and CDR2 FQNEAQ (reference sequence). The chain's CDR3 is CASRGIRGTPDHEQYF. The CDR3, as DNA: TGTGCCAGCAGAGGGATCAGGGGCACGCCTGACCACGAGCAGTACTTC.

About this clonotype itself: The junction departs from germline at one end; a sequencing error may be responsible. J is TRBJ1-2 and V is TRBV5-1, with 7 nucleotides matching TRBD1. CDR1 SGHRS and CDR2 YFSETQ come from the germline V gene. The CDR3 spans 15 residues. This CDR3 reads CDSSLVPGQVYGYTF. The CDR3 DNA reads TGCGACAGCAGCTTGGTTCCTGGACAGGTATATGGCTACACCTTC.

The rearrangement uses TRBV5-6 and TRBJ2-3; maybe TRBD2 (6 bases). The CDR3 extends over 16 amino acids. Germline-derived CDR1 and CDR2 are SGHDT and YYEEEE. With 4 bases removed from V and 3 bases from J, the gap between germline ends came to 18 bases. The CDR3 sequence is CASSDPRGSRTDTQYF. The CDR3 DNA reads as TGTGCCAGCAGCGACCCTCGGGGGTCACGAACAGATACGCAGTATTTT.

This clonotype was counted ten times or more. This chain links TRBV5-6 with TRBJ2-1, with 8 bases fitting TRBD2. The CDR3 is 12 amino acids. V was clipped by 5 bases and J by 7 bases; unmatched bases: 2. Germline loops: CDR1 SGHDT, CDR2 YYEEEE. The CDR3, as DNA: TGTGCCAGCAGTCGGGGGGGAAATGAGCAGTTCTTC. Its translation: CASSRGGNEQFF.

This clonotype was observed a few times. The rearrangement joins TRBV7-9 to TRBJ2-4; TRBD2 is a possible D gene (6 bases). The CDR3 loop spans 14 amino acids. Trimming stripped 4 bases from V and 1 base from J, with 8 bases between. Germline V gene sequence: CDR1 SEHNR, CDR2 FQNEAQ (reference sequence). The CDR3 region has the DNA TGTGCCAGCAGCTCCCGGGAGGCCAAAAACATTCAGTACTTC. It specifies CASSSREAKNIQYF. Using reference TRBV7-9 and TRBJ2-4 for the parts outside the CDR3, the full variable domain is DTGVSQNPRHKITKRGQNVTFRCDPISEHNRLYWYRQTLGQGPEFLTYFQNEAQLEKSRLLSDRFSAERPKGSFSTLEIQRTEQGDSAMYLCASSSREAKNIQYFGAGTRLSVL.

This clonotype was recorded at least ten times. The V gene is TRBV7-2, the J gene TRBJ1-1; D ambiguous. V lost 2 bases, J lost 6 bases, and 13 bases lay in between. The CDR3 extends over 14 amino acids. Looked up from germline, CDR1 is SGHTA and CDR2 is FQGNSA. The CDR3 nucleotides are TGTGCCAGCAGCTTACAGGTCCGCGGGGCTGAAGCTTTCTTT. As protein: CASSLQVRGAEAFF.

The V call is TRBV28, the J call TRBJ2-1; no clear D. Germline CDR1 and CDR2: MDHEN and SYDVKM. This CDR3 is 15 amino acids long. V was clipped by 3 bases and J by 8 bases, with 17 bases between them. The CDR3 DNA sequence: TGTGCCAGCAGTTTTCCCCGGGCATCCTTCGATGAGCAGTTCTTC. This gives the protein CASSFPRASFDEQFF.

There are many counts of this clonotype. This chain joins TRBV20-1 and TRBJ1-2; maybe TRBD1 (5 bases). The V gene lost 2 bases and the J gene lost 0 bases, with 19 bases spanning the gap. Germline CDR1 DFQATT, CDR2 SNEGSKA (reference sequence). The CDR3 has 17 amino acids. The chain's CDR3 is CSARLGLGTTANYGYTF. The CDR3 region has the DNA TGCAGTGCTAGATTGGGCCTAGGGACGACTGCTAACTATGGCTACACCTTC.

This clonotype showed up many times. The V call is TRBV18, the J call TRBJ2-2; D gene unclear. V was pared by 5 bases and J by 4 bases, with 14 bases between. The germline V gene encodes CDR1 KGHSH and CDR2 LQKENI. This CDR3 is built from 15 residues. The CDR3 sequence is CASSANRSPTGELFF. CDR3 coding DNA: TGTGCCAGCTCAGCTAACAGAAGTCCCACCGGGGAGCTGTTTTTT. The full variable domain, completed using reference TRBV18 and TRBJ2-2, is NAGVMQNPRHLVRRRGQEARLRCSPMKGHSHVYWYRQLPEEGLKFMVYLQKENIIDESGMPKERFSAEFPKEGPSILRIQQVVRGDSAAYFCASSANRSPTGELFFGEGSRLTVL.

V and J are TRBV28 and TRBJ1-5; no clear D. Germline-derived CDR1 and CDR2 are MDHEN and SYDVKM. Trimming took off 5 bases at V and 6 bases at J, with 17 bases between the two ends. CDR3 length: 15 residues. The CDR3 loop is CASSDEGAGGQPQHF. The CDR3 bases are TGTGCCAGCAGTGACGAGGGTGCAGGTGGTCAGCCCCAGCATTTT.

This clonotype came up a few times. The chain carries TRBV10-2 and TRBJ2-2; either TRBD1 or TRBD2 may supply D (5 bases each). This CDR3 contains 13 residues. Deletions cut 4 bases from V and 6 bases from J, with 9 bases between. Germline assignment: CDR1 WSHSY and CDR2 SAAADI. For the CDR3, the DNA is TGCGCCAGCAGTGTCCCGGGACCCGGGGAGCTGTTTTTT. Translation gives CASSVPGPGELFF.

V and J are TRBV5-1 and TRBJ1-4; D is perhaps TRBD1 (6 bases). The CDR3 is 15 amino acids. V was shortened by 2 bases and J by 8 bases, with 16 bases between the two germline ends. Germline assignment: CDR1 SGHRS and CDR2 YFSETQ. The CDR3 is CASSFGGTGGEKLFF. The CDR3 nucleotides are TGCGCCAGCAGCTTTGGCGGGACGGGGGGCGAAAAACTGTTTTTT.

CDR3 protein: CASSLEFRIYTF. Written as DNA, the CDR3 is TGTGCCAGCAGCTTAGAATTCAGGATCTACACCTTC. The genes are TRBV11-2 and TRBJ1-2; D is unclear. Germline CDR1 is SGHAT and CDR2 is FQNNGV. V was shortened by 0 bases and J by 10 bases, with 9 bases between the two germline ends. CDR3 size: 12 residues.